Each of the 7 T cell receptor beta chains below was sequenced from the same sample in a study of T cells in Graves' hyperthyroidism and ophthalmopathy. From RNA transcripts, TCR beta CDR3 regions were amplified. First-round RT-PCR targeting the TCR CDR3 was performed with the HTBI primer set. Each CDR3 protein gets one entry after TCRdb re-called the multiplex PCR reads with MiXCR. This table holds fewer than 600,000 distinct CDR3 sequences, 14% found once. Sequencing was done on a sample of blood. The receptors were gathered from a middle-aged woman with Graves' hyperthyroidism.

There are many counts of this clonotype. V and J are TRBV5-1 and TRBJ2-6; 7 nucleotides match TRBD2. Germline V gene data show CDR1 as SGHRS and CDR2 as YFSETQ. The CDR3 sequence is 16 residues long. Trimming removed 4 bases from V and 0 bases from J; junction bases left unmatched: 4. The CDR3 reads CASSPSGTSGANVLTF. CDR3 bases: TGCGCCAGCAGCCCTAGCGGTACCTCTGGGGCCAACGTCCTGACTTTC.

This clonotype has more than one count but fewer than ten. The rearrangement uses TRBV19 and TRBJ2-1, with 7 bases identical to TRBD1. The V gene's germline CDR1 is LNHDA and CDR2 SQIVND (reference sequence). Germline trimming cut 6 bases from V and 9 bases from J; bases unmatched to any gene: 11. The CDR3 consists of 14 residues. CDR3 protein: CASRDRQGVIEQFF. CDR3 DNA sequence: TGTGCCAGTAGGGACAGACAGGGTGTTATTGAGCAGTTCTTC.

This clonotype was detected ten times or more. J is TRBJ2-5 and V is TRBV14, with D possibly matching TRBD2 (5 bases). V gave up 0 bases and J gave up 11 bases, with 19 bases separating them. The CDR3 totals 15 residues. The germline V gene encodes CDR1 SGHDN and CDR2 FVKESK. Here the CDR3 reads CASSQDPVGTRRQYF. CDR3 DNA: TGTGCCAGCAGCCAAGATCCCGTTGGTACTAGAAGACAGTACTTC.

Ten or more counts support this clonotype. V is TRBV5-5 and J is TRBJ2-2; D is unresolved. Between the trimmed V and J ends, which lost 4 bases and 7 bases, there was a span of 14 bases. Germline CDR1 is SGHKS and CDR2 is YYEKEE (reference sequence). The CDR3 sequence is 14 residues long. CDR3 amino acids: CASSRDGSRGELFF. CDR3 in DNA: TGTGCCAGCAGCAGAGACGGGTCTCGCGGGGAGCTGTTTTTT.

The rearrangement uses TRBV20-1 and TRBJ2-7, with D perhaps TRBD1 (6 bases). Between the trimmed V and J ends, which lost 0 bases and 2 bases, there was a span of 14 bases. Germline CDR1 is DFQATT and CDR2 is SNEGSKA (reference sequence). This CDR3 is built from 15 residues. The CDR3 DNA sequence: TGCAGTGCTAGAGATCAGGGGACACCAACCTACGAGCAGTACTTC. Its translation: CSARDQGTPTYEQYF.

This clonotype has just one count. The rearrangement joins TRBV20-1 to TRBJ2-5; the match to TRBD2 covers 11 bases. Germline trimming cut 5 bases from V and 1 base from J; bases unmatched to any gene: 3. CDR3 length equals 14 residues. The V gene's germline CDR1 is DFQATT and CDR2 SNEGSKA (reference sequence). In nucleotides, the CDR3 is TGCAGTGCTCGACTAGCGGGAACCCAAGAGACCCAGTACTTC. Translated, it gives CSARLAGTQETQYF.

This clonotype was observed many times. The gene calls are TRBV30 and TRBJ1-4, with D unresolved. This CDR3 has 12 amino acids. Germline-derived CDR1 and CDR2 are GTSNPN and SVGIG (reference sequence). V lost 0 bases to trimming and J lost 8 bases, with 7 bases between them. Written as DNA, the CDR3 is TGTGCCTGGAGTGTTCAGACAGAAAAACTGTTTTTT. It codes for CAWSVQTEKLFF.